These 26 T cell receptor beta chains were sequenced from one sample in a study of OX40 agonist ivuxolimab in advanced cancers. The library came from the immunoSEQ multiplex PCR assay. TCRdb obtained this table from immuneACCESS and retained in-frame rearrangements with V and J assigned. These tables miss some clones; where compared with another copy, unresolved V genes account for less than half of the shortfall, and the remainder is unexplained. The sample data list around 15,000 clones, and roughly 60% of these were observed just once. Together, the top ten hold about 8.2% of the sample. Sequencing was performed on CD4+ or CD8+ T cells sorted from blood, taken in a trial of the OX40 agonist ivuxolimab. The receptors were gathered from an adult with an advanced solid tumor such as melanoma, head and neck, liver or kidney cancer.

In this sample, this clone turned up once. CDR3 residues: CASSLSESGVNSPLHF. DNA for the CDR3: TGTGCCAGCAGTTTATCGGAGTCAGGGGTAAATTCACCCCTCCACTTT. The V and J genes are TRBV27 and TRBJ1-6; D may be TRBD1 (6 bases). V dropped 0 bases and J dropped 7 bases, with 13 bases sitting between them. This CDR3 spans 16 amino acids. The germline CDR1 and CDR2 sequences are MNHEY and SMNVEV (reference sequence).

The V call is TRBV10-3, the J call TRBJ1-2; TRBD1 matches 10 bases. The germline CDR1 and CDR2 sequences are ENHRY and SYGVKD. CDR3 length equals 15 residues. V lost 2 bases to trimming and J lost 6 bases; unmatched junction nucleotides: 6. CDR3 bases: TGTGCCATCAGTGAGGGAAGGGACAGGGGCCATGGCTACACCTTC. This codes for CAISEGRDRGHGYTF.

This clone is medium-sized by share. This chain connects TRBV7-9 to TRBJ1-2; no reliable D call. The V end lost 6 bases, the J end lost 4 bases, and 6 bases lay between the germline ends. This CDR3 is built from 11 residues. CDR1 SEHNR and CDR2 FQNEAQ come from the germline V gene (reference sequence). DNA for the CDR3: TGTGCCAGCAGGGACGGCTATGGCTACACCTTC. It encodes CASRDGYGYTF.

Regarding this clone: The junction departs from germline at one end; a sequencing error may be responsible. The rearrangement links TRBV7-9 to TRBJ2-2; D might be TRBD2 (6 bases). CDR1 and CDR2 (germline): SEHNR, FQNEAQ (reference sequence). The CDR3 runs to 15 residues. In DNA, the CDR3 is TGTGCCAGCCGCTTCCGGGACTTAAACACCGGGGAGCTGTTTTTT. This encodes CASRFRDLNTGELFF.

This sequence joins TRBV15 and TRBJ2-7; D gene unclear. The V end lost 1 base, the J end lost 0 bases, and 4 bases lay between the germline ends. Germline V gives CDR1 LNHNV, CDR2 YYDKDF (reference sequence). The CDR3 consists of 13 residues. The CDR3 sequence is CATSRATSYEQYF. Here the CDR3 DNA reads TGTGCCACCAGCAGAGCGACCTCCTACGAGCAGTACTTC.

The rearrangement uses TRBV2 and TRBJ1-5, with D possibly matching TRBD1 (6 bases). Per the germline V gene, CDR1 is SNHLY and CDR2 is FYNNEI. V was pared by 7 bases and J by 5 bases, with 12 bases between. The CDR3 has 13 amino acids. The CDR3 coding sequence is TGTGCCAGCAAAAGCAGGGGCTATCAGCCCCAGCATTTT. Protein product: CASKSRGYQPQHF.

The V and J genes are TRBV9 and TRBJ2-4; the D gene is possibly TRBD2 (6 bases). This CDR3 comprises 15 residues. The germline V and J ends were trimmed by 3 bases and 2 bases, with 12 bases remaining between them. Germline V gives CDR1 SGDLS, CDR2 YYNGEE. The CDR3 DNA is TGTGCCAGCAGCGAGTCAGGCGGGACCAAAAACATTCAGTACTTC. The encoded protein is CASSESGGTKNIQYF.

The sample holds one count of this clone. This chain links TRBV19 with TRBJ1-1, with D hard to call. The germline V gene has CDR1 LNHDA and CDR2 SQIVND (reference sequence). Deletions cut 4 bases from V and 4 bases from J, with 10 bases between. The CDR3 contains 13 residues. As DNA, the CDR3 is TGTGCCAGTAGTACCGGACGGATCACTGAAGCTTTCTTT. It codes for CASSTGRITEAFF.

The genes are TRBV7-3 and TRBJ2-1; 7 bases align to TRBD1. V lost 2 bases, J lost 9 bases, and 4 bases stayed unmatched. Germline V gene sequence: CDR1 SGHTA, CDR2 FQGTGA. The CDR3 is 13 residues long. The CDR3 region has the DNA TGTGCCAGCAGCTTATCTCAGGGGGTTGAGCAGTTCTTC. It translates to CASSLSQGVEQFF. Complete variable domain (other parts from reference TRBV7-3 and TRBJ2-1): GAGVSQTPSNKVTEKGKYVELRCDPISGHTALYWYRQSLGQGPEFLIYFQGTGAADDSGLPNDRFFAVRPEGSVSTLKIQRTERGDSAVYLCASSLSQGVEQFFGPGTRLTVL.

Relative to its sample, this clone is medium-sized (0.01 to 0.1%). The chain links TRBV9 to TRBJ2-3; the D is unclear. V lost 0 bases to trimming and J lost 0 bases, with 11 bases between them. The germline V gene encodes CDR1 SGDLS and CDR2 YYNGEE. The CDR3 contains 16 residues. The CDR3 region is CASSVAGLSSTDTQYF. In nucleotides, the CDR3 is TGTGCCAGCAGCGTAGCGGGTCTATCGAGCACAGATACGCAGTATTTT.

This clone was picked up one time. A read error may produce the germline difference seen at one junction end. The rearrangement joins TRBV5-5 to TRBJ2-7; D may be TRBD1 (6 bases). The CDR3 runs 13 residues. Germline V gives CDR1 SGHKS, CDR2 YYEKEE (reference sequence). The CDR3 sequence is CASSQVTGYEQYF. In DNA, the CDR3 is TGCGCCAGCAGCCAAGTAACAGGGTACGAGCAGTACTTC.

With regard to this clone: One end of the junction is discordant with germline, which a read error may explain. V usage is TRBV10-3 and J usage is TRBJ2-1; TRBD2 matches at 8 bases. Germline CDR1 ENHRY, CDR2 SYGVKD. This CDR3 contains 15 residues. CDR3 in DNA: TGTGCCATCAATGAGGCGGGGGGCCCCTACAATGAGCAGTTCTTC. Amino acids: CAINEAGGPYNEQFF.

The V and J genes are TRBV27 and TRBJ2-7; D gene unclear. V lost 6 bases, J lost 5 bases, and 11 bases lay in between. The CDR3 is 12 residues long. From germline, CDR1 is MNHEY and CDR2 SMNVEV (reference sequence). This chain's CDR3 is CASSAAWDEQYF. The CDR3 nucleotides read TGTGCCAGCAGCGCGGCCTGGGACGAGCAGTACTTC.

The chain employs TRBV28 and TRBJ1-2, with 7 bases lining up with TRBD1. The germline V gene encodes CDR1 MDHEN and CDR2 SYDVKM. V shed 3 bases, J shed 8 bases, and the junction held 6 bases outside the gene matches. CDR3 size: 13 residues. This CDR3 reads CASSLTGPWGYTF. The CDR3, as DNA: TGTGCCAGCAGTTTGACAGGGCCCTGGGGCTACACCTTC.

The CDR3 DNA follows: TGTGCCAGCAGCGTAGATGGACGGGCCTTTGGAAACACCATATATTTT. Residues: CASSVDGRAFGNTIYF. V usage is TRBV9 and J usage is TRBJ1-3; D gene unclear. Germline CDR1 SGDLS, CDR2 YYNGEE. V lost 0 bases to trimming and J lost 3 bases, with 13 bases between them. This CDR3 comprises 16 residues.

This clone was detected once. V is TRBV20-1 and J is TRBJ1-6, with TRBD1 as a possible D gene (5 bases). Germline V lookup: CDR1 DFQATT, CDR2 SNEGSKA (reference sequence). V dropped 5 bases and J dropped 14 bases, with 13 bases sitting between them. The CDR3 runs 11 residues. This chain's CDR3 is CSAWDGFSLHF. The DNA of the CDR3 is TGCAGTGCTTGGGACGGATTTTCCCTCCACTTT.

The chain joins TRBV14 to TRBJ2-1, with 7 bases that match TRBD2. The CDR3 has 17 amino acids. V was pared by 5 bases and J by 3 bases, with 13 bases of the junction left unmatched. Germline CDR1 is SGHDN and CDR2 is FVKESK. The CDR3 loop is CASSNRSLAVLYNEQFF. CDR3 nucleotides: TGTGCCAGCAGCAACCGGAGCCTAGCGGTTCTCTACAATGAGCAGTTCTTC.

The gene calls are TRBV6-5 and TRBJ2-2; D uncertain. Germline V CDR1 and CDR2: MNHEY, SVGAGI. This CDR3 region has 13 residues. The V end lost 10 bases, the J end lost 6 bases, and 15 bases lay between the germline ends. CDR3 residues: CATTRAEAGELFF. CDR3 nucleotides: TGTGCCACGACAAGGGCCGAAGCCGGGGAGCTGTTTTTT.

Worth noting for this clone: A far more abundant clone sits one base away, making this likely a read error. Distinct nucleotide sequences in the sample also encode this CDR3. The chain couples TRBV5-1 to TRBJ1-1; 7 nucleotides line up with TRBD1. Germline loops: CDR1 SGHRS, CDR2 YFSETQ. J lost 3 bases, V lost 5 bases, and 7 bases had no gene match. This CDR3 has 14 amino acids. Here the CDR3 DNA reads TGCGCCAGCAGTTATGGGACAGCCCACACTGAAGCTTTCTTT. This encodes CASSYGTAHTEAFF.

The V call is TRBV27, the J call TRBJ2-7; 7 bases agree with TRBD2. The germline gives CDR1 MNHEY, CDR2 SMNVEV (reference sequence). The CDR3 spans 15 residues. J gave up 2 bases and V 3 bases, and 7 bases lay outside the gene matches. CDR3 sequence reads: CASSFSAGVPYEQYF. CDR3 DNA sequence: TGTGCCAGCAGTTTTTCGGCGGGGGTTCCCTACGAGCAGTACTTC.

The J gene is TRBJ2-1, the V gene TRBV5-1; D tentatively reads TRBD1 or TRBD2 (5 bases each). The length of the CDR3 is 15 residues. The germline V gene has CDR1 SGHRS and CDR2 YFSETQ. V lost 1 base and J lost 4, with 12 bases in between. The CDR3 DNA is TGCGCCAGCAGCTTGTACGGGACCATATACAATGAGCAGTTCTTC. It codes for CASSLYGTIYNEQFF.

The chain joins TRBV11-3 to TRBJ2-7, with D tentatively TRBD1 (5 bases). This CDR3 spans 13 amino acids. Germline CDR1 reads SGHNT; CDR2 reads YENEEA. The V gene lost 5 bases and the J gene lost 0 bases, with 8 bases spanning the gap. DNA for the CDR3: TGTGCCAGCAGCCCGGACATCTCCTACGAGCAGTACTTC. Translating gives CASSPDISYEQYF.

The DNA of the CDR3 is TGCGCCAGCAGCTTCAGCGGGGGTAACAATGAGCAGTTCTTC. It specifies CASSFSGGNNEQFF. The chain recombines TRBV5-1 with TRBJ2-1, with 8 bases fitting TRBD2. The CDR3 totals 14 residues. Trimming took 2 bases from V and 5 from J; bases not matched to a gene: 3. Looked up from germline, CDR1 is SGHRS and CDR2 is YFSETQ.

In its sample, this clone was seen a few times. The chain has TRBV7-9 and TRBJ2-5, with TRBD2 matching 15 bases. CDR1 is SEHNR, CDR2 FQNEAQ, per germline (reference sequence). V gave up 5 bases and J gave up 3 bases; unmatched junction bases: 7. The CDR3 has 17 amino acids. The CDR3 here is CASSPGTSGGLKETQYF. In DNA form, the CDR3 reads TGTGCCAGCAGCCCGGGGACTAGCGGGGGGCTAAAAGAGACCCAGTACTTC.

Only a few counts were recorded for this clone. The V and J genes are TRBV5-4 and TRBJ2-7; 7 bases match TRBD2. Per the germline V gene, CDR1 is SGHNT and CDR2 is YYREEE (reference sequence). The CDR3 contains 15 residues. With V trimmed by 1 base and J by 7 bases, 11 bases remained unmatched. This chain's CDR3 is CASSLHWGGLGEQYF. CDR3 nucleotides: TGTGCCAGCAGCTTGCACTGGGGAGGGCTGGGGGAGCAGTACTTC.

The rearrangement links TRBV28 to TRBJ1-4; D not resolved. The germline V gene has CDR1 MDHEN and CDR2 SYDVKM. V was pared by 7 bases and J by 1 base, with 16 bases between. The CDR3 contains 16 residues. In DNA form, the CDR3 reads TGTGCCAGCACTTTTCGGACGGGGAGAACTAATGAAAAACTGTTTTTT. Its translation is CASTFRTGRTNEKLFF.